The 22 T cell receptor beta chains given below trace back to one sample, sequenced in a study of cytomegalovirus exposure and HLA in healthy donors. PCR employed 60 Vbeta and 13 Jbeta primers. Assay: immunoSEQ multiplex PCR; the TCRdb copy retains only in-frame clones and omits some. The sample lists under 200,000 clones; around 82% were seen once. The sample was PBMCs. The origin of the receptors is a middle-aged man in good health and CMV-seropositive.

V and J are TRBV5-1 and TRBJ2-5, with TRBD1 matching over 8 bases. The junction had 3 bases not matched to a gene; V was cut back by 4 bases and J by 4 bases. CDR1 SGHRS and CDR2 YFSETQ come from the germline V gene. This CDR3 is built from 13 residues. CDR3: CASSPGQGETQYF. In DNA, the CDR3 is TGCGCCAGCAGCCCTGGACAGGGAGAGACCCAGTACTTC. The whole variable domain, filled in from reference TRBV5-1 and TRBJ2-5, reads KAGVTQTPRYLIKTRGQQVTLSCSPISGHRSVSWYQQTPGQGLQFLFEYFSETQRNKGNFPGRFSGRQFSNSRSEMNVSTLELGDSALYLCASSPGQGETQYFGPGTRLLVL.

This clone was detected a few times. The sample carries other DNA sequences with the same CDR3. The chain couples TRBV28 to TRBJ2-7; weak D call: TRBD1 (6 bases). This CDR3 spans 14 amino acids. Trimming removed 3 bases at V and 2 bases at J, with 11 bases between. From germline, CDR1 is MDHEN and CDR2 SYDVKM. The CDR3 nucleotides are TGTGCCAGCAGTTTGGGGGACAACCCCTACGAGCAGTACTTC. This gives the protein CASSLGDNPYEQYF.

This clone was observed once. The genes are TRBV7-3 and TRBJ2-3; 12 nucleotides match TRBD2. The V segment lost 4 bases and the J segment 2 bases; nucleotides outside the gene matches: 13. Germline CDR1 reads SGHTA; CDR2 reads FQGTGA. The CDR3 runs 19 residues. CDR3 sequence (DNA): TGTGCCAGCAGCTCTAAGGGGGGTACTAGCGGGGGGTTCACAGATACGCAGTATTTT. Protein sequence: CASSSKGGTSGGFTDTQYF.

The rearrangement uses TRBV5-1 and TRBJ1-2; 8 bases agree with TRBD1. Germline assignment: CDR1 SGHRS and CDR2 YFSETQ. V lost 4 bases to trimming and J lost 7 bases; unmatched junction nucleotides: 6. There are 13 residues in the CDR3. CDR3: CASSNQGARGYTF. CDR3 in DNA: TGCGCCAGCAGCAACCAGGGGGCGCGTGGCTACACCTTC.

The CDR3 DNA reads TGCGCCAGCAGCTTGGGACAGGGGGCTAATGAGCAGTTCTTC. Translation: CASSLGQGANEQFF. This chain connects TRBV5-1 to TRBJ2-1, with TRBD1 identical over 10 bases. V lost 0 bases, J lost 7 bases, and 1 base stayed unmatched. CDR3 length: 14 amino acids. CDR1 and CDR2 from the germline V gene are SGHRS and YFSETQ.

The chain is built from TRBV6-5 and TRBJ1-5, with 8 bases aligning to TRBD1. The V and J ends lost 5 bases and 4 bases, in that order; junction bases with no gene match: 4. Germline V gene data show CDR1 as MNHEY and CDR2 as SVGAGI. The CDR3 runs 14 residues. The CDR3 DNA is TGTGCCAGCAGTCGCCGACAGGGGAATCAGCCCCAGCATTTT. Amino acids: CASSRRQGNQPQHF.

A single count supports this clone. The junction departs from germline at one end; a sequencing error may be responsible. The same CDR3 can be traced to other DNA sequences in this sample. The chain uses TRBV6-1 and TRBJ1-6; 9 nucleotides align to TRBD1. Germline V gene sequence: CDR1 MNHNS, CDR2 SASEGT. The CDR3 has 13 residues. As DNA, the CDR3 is TGCGCCAGCACCGGACAGGGGTGGTCACCCCTCCACTTT. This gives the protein CASTGQGWSPLHF.

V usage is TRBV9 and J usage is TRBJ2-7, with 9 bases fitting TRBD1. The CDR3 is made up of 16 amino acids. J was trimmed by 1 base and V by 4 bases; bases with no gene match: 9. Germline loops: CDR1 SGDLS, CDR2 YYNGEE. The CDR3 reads CASSSGTGKASYEQYF. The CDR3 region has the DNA TGTGCCAGCAGCTCCGGGACAGGGAAGGCATCCTACGAGCAGTACTTC. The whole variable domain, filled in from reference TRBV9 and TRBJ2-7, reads DSGVTQTPKHLITATGQRVTLRCSPRSGDLSVYWYQQSLDQGLQFLIQYYNGEERAKGNILERFSAQQFPDLHSELNLSSLELGDSALYFCASSSGTGKASYEQYFGPGTRLTVT.

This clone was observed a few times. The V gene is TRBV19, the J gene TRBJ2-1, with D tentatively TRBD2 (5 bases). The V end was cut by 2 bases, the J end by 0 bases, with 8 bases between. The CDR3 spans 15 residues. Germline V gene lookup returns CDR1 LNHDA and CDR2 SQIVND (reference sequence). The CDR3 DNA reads TGTGCCAGTAGTATAACGGGGAGCTCCTACAATGAGCAGTTCTTC. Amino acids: CASSITGSSYNEQFF. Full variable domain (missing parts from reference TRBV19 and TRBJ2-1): DGGITQSPKYLFRKEGQNVTLSCEQNLNHDAMYWYRQDPGQGLRLIYYSQIVNDFQKGDIAEGYSVSREKKESFPLTVTSAQKNPTAFYLCASSITGSSYNEQFFGPGTRLTVL.

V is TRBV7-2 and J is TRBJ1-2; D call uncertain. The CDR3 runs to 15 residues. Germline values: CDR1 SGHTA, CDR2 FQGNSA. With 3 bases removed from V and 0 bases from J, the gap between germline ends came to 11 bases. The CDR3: CASSFRGSANYGYTF. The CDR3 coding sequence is TGTGCCAGCAGCTTTCGGGGTTCAGCTAACTATGGCTACACCTTC.

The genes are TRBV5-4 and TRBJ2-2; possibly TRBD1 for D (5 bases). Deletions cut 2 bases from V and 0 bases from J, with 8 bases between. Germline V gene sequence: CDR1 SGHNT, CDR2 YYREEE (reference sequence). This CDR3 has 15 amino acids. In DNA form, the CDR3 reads TGTGCCAGCAGCTTTTGGGGCTCGAACACCGGGGAGCTGTTTTTT. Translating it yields CASSFWGSNTGELFF.

CDR3 sequence: CASSVALADTDTQYF. CDR3 nucleotides: TGTGCCAGCAGCGTCGCACTAGCGGACACAGATACGCAGTATTTT. V gene TRBV9 combines with J gene TRBJ2-3, with 8 bases aligning to TRBD2. CDR3 length: 15 amino acids. V gave up 2 bases and J gave up 2 bases; unmatched junction bases: 4. Germline CDR1 and CDR2: SGDLS and YYNGEE.

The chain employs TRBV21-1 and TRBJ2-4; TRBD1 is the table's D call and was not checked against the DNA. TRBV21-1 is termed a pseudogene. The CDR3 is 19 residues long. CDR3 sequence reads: CASSSRKGTGGPAKNIQYF. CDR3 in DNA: TGTGCCAGCAGCTCAAGAAAGGGGACAGGAGGACCGGCCAAAAACATTCAGTACTTC.

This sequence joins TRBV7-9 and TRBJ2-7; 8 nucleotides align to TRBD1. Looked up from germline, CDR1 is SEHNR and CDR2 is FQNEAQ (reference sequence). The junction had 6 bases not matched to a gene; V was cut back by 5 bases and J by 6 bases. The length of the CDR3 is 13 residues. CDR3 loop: CASSPTGGGEQYF. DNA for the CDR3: TGTGCCAGCAGCCCTACAGGGGGAGGCGAGCAGTACTTC.

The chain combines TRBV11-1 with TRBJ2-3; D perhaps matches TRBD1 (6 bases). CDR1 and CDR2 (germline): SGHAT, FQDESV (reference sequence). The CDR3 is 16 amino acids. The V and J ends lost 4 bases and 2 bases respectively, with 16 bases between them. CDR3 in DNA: TGTGCCAGCAGCTCACAGGGTATACTATACACAGATACGCAGTATTTT. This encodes CASSSQGILYTDTQYF.

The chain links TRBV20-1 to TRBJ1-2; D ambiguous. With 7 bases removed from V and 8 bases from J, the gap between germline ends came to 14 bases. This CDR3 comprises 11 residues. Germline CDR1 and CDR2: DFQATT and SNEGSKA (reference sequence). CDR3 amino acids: CSVTALRGYTF. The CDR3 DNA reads TGCAGTGTTACAGCTCTCCGGGGCTACACCTTC.

CDR3 region: CASMRESSSNEQFF. Here the CDR3 DNA reads TGTGCCAGCATGCGGGAGAGTAGCAGCAATGAGCAGTTCTTC. The chain is built from TRBV2 and TRBJ2-1; 7 bases map to TRBD2. The CDR3 sequence is 14 residues long. Trimming took 7 bases from V and 6 from J; bases not matched to a gene: 9. Germline V gene lookup returns CDR1 SNHLY and CDR2 FYNNEI.

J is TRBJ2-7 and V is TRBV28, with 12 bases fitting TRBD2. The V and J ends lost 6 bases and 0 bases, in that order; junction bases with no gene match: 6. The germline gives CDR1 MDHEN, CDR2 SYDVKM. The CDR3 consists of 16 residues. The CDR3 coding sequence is TGTGCCAGCAGCCAATCTAGCGGGAGGGCCTCCTACGAGCAGTACTTC. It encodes CASSQSSGRASYEQYF.

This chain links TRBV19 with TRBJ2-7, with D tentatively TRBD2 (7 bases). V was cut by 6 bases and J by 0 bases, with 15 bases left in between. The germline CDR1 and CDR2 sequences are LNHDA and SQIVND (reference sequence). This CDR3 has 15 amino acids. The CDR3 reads CASSAGRGSSYEQYF. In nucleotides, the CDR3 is TGTGCCAGTAGCGCGGGGAGGGGGAGCTCCTACGAGCAGTACTTC.

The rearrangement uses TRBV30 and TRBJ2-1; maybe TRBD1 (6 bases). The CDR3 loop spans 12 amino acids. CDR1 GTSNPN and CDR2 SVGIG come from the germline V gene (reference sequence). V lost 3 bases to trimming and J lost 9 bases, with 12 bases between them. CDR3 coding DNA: TGTGCCTGGAGCGCACAGGGAGCTGAGCAGTTCTTC. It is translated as CAWSAQGAEQFF.

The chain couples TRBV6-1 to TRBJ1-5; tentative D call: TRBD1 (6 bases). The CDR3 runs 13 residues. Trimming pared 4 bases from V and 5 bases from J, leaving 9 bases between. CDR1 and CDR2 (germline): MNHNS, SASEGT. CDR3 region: CASSGRTDQPQHF. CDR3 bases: TGTGCCAGCAGTGGAAGGACAGATCAGCCCCAGCATTTT.

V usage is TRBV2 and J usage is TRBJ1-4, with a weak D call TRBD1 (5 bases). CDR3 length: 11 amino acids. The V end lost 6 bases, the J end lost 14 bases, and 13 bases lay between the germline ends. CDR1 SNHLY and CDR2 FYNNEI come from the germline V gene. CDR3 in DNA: TGTGCCAGCAGCGCTGGGGCAAAGCTGTTTTTT. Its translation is CASSAGAKLFF. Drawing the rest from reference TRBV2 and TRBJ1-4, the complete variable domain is EPEVTQTPSHQVTQMGQEVILRCVPISNHLYFYWYRQILGQKVEFLVSFYNNEISEKSEIFDDQFSVERPDGSNFTLKIRSTKLEDSAMYFCASSAGAKLFFGSGTQLSVL.